Listed here are 18 T cell receptor beta chains from one sample, sequenced in a study of blood T cell repertoires in COVID-19. Profiling relied on immunoSEQ multiplex PCR, and the TCRdb table lists in-frame clones only, not all of them. Altogether 85,000 to 90,000 clones are present, more than 75% being singletons, with the ten largest covering roughly 25%. The specimen was peripheral blood. These receptors originate from a human donor in a cohort sampled during active COVID-19.

This clone is medium-sized (0.01 to 0.1%) in the sample. The chain uses TRBV27 and TRBJ2-2; 8 bases map to TRBD1. Germline CDR1 is MNHEY and CDR2 is SMNVEV (reference sequence). This CDR3 has 16 residues. The junction had 6 bases not matched to a gene; V was cut back by 6 bases and J by 0 bases. Here the CDR3 reads CASRLSGGANTGELFF. As DNA, the CDR3 is TGTGCCAGCAGGCTCTCAGGGGGCGCGAACACCGGGGAGCTGTTTTTT.

This clone was seen a handful of times. This sequence joins TRBV2 and TRBJ1-6; D unresolved. CDR1 and CDR2 (germline): SNHLY, FYNNEI. The CDR3 runs 13 residues. Deletions cut 10 bases from V and 6 bases from J, with 13 bases between. The CDR3 loop is CATKAPANSPLHF. For the CDR3, the DNA is TGTGCCACCAAAGCCCCCGCTAATTCACCCCTCCACTTT.

V and J are TRBV28 and TRBJ2-7, with 9 bases fitting TRBD1. CDR1 and CDR2 from the germline V gene are MDHEN and SYDVKM. V dropped 6 bases and J dropped 6; count of bases not matched to a gene: 12. The CDR3 spans 15 residues. The CDR3 nucleotides read TGTGCCAGCAGGATGCCGGGACAGGGAACCTCCGAGCAGTACTTC. Protein product: CASRMPGQGTSEQYF.

The V and J genes are TRBV3-1 (or the pseudogene TRBV3-2) and TRBJ2-7, with TRBD2 matching over 8 bases. CDR1 is LGHDT, CDR2 YNNKEL, per germline (reference sequence). Trimming took 3 bases from V and 0 from J; bases not matched to a gene: 4. This CDR3 comprises 15 residues. The CDR3 DNA is TGTGCCAGCAGCCAGACAGCGGGGGTCTCCTACGAGCAGTACTTC. It specifies CASSQTAGVSYEQYF.

The rearrangement joins TRBV6-1 to TRBJ1-2, with a tentative D call TRBD1 (5 bases). V gave up 3 bases and J gave up 5 bases, with 13 bases separating them. The CDR3 length is 14 residues. CDR1 MNHNS and CDR2 SASEGT come from the germline V gene. The CDR3 coding sequence is TGTGCCAGCAGTGAGCGGGGGGGTAGATATGGCTACACCTTC. Amino acids: CASSERGGRYGYTF.

The chain combines TRBV18 with TRBJ1-1, with D maybe TRBD1 (5 bases). CDR1 KGHSH and CDR2 LQKENI come from the germline V gene. With 0 bases removed from V and 1 base from J, the gap between germline ends came to 9 bases. This CDR3 contains 15 residues. CDR3 nucleotides: TGTGCCAGCTCACCACCGGCGGGGGGGAACACTGAAGCTTTCTTT. It codes for CASSPPAGGNTEAFF. Filled out from reference TRBV18 and TRBJ1-1, the complete variable domain reads NAGVMQNPRHLVRRRGQEARLRCSPMKGHSHVYWYRQLPEEGLKFMVYLQKENIIDESGMPKERFSAEFPKEGPSILRIQQVVRGDSAAYFCASSPPAGGNTEAFFGQGTRLTVV.

For the CDR3, the DNA is TGTGCCACCAGCATCAGGGGGACGGATACGCAGTATTTT. Its protein is CATSIRGTDTQYF. The chain employs TRBV15 and TRBJ2-3, with 7 nucleotides matching TRBD1. J gave up 6 bases and V 4 bases, and 4 bases lay outside the gene matches. The length of the CDR3 is 13 residues. From germline, CDR1 is LNHNV and CDR2 YYDKDF (reference sequence).

This clone was recorded a few times. The chain is built from TRBV29-1 and TRBJ2-1, with D possibly being TRBD2 (6 bases). V was pared by 5 bases and J by 5 bases, with 19 bases between. The CDR3 is 15 amino acids. Per the germline V gene, CDR1 is SQVTM and CDR2 is ANQGSEA. Here the CDR3 DNA reads TGCAGCGTTACGGAATTTTTGAGGACTAACAATGAGCAGTTCTTC. Translation gives CSVTEFLRTNNEQFF.

The genes are TRBV7-6 and TRBJ2-3; D is possibly TRBD1 (6 bases). V was trimmed by 5 bases and J by 4 bases, leaving 22 bases between them. The germline V gene has CDR1 SGHVS and CDR2 FNYEAQ. The CDR3 length is 17 residues. The CDR3 nucleotides read TGTGCCAGCAGCCCCACTGCACAGGGTTCTTTATCAGATACGCAGTATTTT. As protein: CASSPTAQGSLSDTQYF.

The genes are TRBV9 and TRBJ2-3; D is undetermined. Trimming took 2 bases from V and 6 from J, leaving 7 bases between them. The germline V gene has CDR1 SGDLS and CDR2 YYNGEE. This CDR3 is 12 amino acids long. CDR3 loop: CASSVNGDTQYF. The CDR3 coding sequence is TGTGCCAGCAGCGTGAACGGGGATACGCAGTATTTT. Full variable domain (remainder filled in from reference TRBV9 and TRBJ2-3): DSGVTQTPKHLITATGQRVTLRCSPRSGDLSVYWYQQSLDQGLQFLIQYYNGEERAKGNILERFSAQQFPDLHSELNLSSLELGDSALYFCASSVNGDTQYFGPGTRLTVL.

The genes are TRBV5-1 and TRBJ1-1; 12 bases match TRBD1. Germline CDR1 reads SGHRS; CDR2 reads YFSETQ. The J segment lost 1 base and the V segment lost 4 bases, leaving 8 bases of the junction unmatched. This CDR3 spans 17 amino acids. The CDR3 DNA reads as TGCGCCAGCAGCACCTCCGGGACAGGGGGCTGGAACACTGAAGCTTTCTTT. It translates to CASSTSGTGGWNTEAFF.

This clone was seen a single time. The rearrangement joins TRBV27 to TRBJ2-7; D possibly corresponds to TRBD2 (6 bases). CDR1 and CDR2 (germline): MNHEY, SMNVEV (reference sequence). The CDR3 extends over 14 amino acids. The ends were cut back, 5 bases at V and 4 bases at J, with 15 bases in the middle. The CDR3 nucleotides read TGTGCCAGCAGTCCGTCCCGGGACTTTTACGAGCAGTACTTC. Translated: CASSPSRDFYEQYF.

This rearrangement joins TRBV5-4 to TRBJ2-1, with 8 positions matching TRBD1. Germline-derived CDR1 and CDR2 are SGHNT and YYREEE (reference sequence). V shed 2 bases, J shed 7 bases, and the junction held 8 bases outside the gene matches. The CDR3 spans 15 residues. The CDR3 sequence is CASSLQGGKSNEQFF. The CDR3 region has the DNA TGTGCCAGCAGCTTACAGGGGGGTAAGTCGAATGAGCAGTTCTTC.

The chain recombines TRBV7-2 with TRBJ2-5; 10 positions match TRBD2. CDR3 size: 15 residues. CDR1 is SGHTA and CDR2 is FQGNSA in the germline V gene. Trimming removed 3 bases from V and 5 bases from J; junction bases left unmatched: 6. Here the CDR3 DNA reads TGTGCCAGCAGCTTGCGGAGCGGGGGGGAGGAGACCCAGTACTTC. It encodes CASSLRSGGEETQYF.

This chain uses TRBV28 with TRBJ1-2; 8 nucleotides agree with TRBD1. After removal of 5 bases from V and 8 bases from J, the junction contained 7 bases not matched to a gene. Germline V CDR1 and CDR2: MDHEN, SYDVKM. There are 13 residues in the CDR3. The CDR3 DNA reads TGTGCCAGCAGTAAATCAGGGGGCGGGGGCTACACCTTC. This sequence encodes CASSKSGGGGYTF.

The chain combines TRBV21-1 with TRBJ1-2. TRBV21-1 is recorded as a pseudogene. The CDR3 extends over 10 amino acids. The CDR3: CASSSGGYTF. For the CDR3, the DNA is TGTGCCAGCAGCTCGGGGGGCTACACCTTC.

The V gene is TRBV21-1, the J gene TRBJ2-1; the table calls TRBD2, which could not be checked here. TRBV21-1 is a recognized pseudogene. The CDR3 sequence is 18 residues long. CDR3 nucleotides: TGTGCCAGCACCAACTTAGAAGGGGGGGCGGGAGGTTACAATGAGCAGTTCTTC. Translating it yields CASTNLEGGAGGYNEQFF.

The rearrangement links TRBV4-1 to TRBJ2-7, with 9 bases identical to TRBD2. Germline CDR1 reads MGHRA; CDR2 reads YSYEKL. V lost 0 bases and J lost 2; bases outside the gene matches: 2. This CDR3 is 15 amino acids long. CDR3 bases: TGCGCCAGCAGCCAAGATATAGCGGGGGCCTACGAGCAGTACTTC. It codes for CASSQDIAGAYEQYF.